This note documents a single T cell receptor (beta chain) sequence. Its specificity is unknown. The sample belongs to a study of T cells after yellow fever vaccination. Study-wide results and caveats: Abundant clonotypes from the bulk population could get into FACS-sorted repertoires as contaminants. Weaker in magnitude, the secondary response showed a faster peak on day 5 versus 15.

The authors made TCR cDNA by 5'RACE template switching, adding a universal primer site and UMIs. TCRdb itself ran the 5' RACE reads through MiXCR, one entry per CDR3 protein. The table records a few hundred thousand distinct CDR3 sequences, around 5.2% of them present only once. Trimming pared 0 bases from V and 6 bases from J, leaving 6 bases between. The CDR3 runs 13 residues. The germline gives CDR1 SGHNT, CDR2 YYREEE (reference sequence). The receptor was isolated from a man younger than 35 who received the YFV17D yellow fever vaccine. Specimen: CD4+ T cells sorted from PBMCs, collected on the day of the yellow fever booster vaccination. The chain is built from TRBV5-4 and TRBJ2-2; D remains unclear. The CDR3 coding sequence is TGTGCCAGCAGCTTGGTTGCCCCCGGGGAGCTGTTTTTT. This encodes CASSLVAPGELFF.